The rows below give T cell receptor beta chains drawn from one sample of a study of CD8+ T cells in alopecia areata. The data were produced by immunoSEQ multiplex PCR, yet TCRdb's version contains in-frame clones alone and is incomplete. The sample includes approximately 150,000 clones, 45% to 60% of them seen just once. Input material: CD4+ T cells sorted from blood. These receptors all stem from a human donor in good health. Each CDR3 is given with its conserved first and last residue. The D gene is left open where the match is weak. Clone size is not always given. Where it is, it says once, few, many or a class for expanded clones.

size	J	length	V	D	CDR3	DNA
NA	TRBJ2-2	14	TRBV2	NA	CASSHIELSGELFF	TGTGCCAGCAGTCATATAGAGTTGAGCGGGGAGCTGTTTTTT
NA	TRBJ2-1	11	TRBV30	NA	CAWSAYHEQFF	TGTGCCTGGAGTGCCTACCACGAGCAGTTCTTC
NA	TRBJ2-7	16	TRBV7-8	NA	CASSWGLGGRSDEQYF	TGTGCCAGCAGCTGGGGCTTGGGGGGAAGGTCCGACGAGCAGTACTTC
NA	TRBJ2-3	13	TRBV30	NA	CACVRQSTDTQYF	TGTGCCTGTGTACGGCAAAGCACAGATACGCAGTATTTT
NA	TRBJ1-1	11	TRBV29-1	NA	CSVETGRGAFF	TGCAGCGTTGAAACGGGCCGAGGGGCTTTCTTT
NA	TRBJ2-2	15	TRBV28	NA	CASSDSGAQVGELFF	TGTGCCAGCAGTGACAGTGGGGCGCAGGTTGGGGAGCTGTTTTTT
once	TRBJ2-6	16	TRBV30	NA	CAWTSERVSGANVLTF	TGTGCCTGGACCTCGGAGAGGGTTTCAGGGGCCAACGTCCTGACTTTC
NA	TRBJ1-1	15	TRBV5-1	NA	CASSPIRVRDTEAFF	TGCGCCAGCAGCCCGATCAGGGTACGAGACACTGAAGCTTTCTTT
few	TRBJ2-7	12	TRBV7-9	TRBD2	CASSLTSGEQYF	TGTGCCAGCAGCTTAACTAGCGGCGAGCAGTACTTC
NA	TRBJ2-7	15	TRBV7-6	NA	CASSLSPHGMNEQYF	TGTGCCAGCAGCTTAAGCCCCCATGGGATGAACGAGCAGTACTTC
NA	TRBJ2-7	13	TRBV4-2	NA	CASSQDRVSEQYF	TGTGCCAGCAGCCAAGATAGGGTCTCCGAGCAGTACTTC
NA	TRBJ1-1	13	TRBV6-5	TRBD1	CASWLQGATEAFF	TGTGCCAGCTGGCTACAGGGGGCAACTGAAGCTTTCTTT
NA	TRBJ2-1	15	TRBV30	NA	CAWSSGTTAYNEQFF	TGTGCCTGGAGTTCCGGGACCACCGCCTACAATGAGCAGTTCTTC
NA	TRBJ1-3	13	TRBV30	NA	CAWSVEPGNTIYF	TGTGCCTGGAGTGTCGAGCCTGGAAACACCATATATTTT
few	TRBJ2-2	13	TRBV28	NA	CASRPGATGELFF	TGTGCCAGCAGACCAGGGGCCACCGGGGAGCTGTTTTTT
NA	TRBJ2-1	18	TRBV2	NA	CASSDGVIWERAYNEQFF	TGTGCCAGCAGTGATGGTGTCATCTGGGAGCGGGCCTACAATGAGCAGTTCTTC
few	TRBJ2-7	12	TRBV29-1	NA	CSAKRGSYEQYF	TGCAGCGCCAAGAGGGGCTCCTACGAGCAGTACTTC
NA	TRBJ2-1	11	TRBV19	NA	CASGQVGEQFF	TGTGCCAGTGGACAAGTCGGTGAGCAGTTCTTC
NA	TRBJ2-5	14	TRBV7-6	NA	CASSLEGAGETQYF	TGTGCCAGCAGCTTAGAGGGGGCGGGGGAGACCCAGTACTTC
NA	TRBJ2-7	14	TRBV10-3	TRBD2	CAIGPSGGSYEQYF	TGTGCCATCGGACCTTCGGGAGGCTCCTACGAGCAGTACTTC
once	TRBJ1-1	12	TRBV30	TRBD1	CAWSANRGEAFF	TGTGCCTGGAGCGCGAACAGGGGGGAAGCTTTCTTT
few	TRBJ2-6	15	TRBV29-1	TRBD1	CSVRTGGSGANVLTF	TGCAGCGTTAGGACAGGGGGCTCTGGGGCCAACGTCCTGACTTTC
few	TRBJ2-2	17	TRBV29-1	TRBD2	CSVEDPGTSGNTGELFF	TGCAGCGTTGAAGATCCCGGGACTAGCGGAAACACCGGGGAGCTGTTTTTT
NA	TRBJ2-3	10	TRBV29-1	NA	CSAMGDTQYF	TGCAGCGCCATGGGAGATACGCAGTATTTT
few	TRBJ1-2	11	TRBV29-1	TRBD1	CSARQGYGYTF	TGCAGCGCCAGACAGGGCTATGGCTACACCTTC
NA	TRBJ1-2	12	TRBV2	TRBD1	CASSRDRWGYTF	TGTGCCAGCAGTCGGGACAGGTGGGGCTACACCTTC
few	TRBJ2-1	18	TRBV19	TRBD2	CASSIGTSGSGLYNEQFF	TGTGCCAGTAGTATAGGGACTAGCGGGAGTGGTCTGTACAATGAGCAGTTCTTC
NA	TRBJ1-5	12	TRBV2	NA	CASRDSNQPQHF	TGTGCCAGCAGGGATAGCAATCAGCCCCAGCATTTT
NA	TRBJ2-5	16	TRBV29-1	TRBD1	CSVESQDRGFQGTQYF	TGCAGCGTTGAATCCCAAGACAGGGGCTTTCAGGGGACCCAGTACTTC
NA	TRBJ1-4	15	TRBV2	NA	CASRRLSTSGEKLFF	NA
few	TRBJ2-1	15	TRBV7-6	TRBD2	CASSLIAGLYNEQFF	TGTGCCAGCAGCCTAATAGCGGGACTATACAATGAGCAGTTCTTC